This record concerns one T cell receptor (beta chain) sequence. Antigen unknown. These data belong to a study of shared clonotypes between healthy human individuals. The overall study: Each donor had three CD4 naive, three CD4 memory, two CD8 naive and one CD8 memory plate.

Study-wide points: An expected dependence of interdonor clonotype sharing on sequencing depth was noted.

This CDR3 has 18 amino acids. Germline-derived CDR1 and CDR2 are SGHRS and YFSETQ. V shed 4 bases, J shed 0 bases, and the junction held 11 bases outside the gene matches. TCRdb keeps only in-frame clones here, not all; method: immunoSEQ multiplex PCR. The sample shows some 650,000 clones, almost 97% of them seen only once. Study donors comprised healthy, HIV-negative adults devoid of recent acute infection or vaccination. The V call is TRBV5-1, the J call TRBJ2-3; 10 nucleotides line up with TRBD2. The source material was naive CD4+ T cells sorted from blood. The subset denotes: CD45RA+ positively selected. The sequence was collected from a woman in her twenties or thirties in good health. The CDR3 spells CASSLTRTSGASTDTQYF. CDR3 in DNA: TGCGCCAGCAGCCTAACCCGGACTAGCGGTGCTAGCACAGATACGCAGTATTTT.